Following are 27 T cell receptor beta chains from one sample sequenced in a study of blood T cell repertoires in COVID-19. Produced via immunoSEQ multiplex PCR; TCRdb's table is partial and in-frame only. The table lists fewer than 250,000 clones, 88% of them singletons, with over 1.5% in the top ten. Sequencing was done on a sample of peripheral blood. These receptors originate from a man aged 70 or older with acute or convalescent COVID-19.

The chain carries TRBV4-2 and TRBJ1-3, with TRBD1 as a possible D gene (5 bases). The CDR3 is 15 amino acids. V gave up 4 bases and J gave up 0 bases, with 10 bases separating them. Germline CDR1 and CDR2: LGHNA and YNFKEQ. The chain's CDR3 is CASSPSGNSGNTIYF. DNA of the CDR3: TGTGCCAGCAGCCCCTCAGGGAACTCTGGAAACACCATATATTTT.

This clone occurred once. The V and J genes are TRBV13 and TRBJ2-2, with 10 bases aligning to TRBD1. This CDR3 has 16 amino acids. The J segment lost 4 bases and the V segment lost 5 bases, leaving 7 bases of the junction unmatched. Germline CDR1 and CDR2: PRHDT and FYEKMQ (reference sequence). This CDR3 is CASSPLRDRGTGELFF. The CDR3, as DNA: TGTGCCAGCAGCCCCCTGCGGGACAGGGGCACCGGGGAGCTGTTTTTT.

CDR3 sequence: CAISSGASTDTQYF. CDR3 nucleotide sequence: TGTGCCATCAGTTCAGGGGCTAGCACAGATACGCAGTATTTT. The chain employs TRBV10-3 and TRBJ2-3; weak D call: TRBD1 (6 bases). Germline CDR1 is ENHRY and CDR2 is SYGVKD. This CDR3 contains 14 residues. V gave up 5 bases and J gave up 0 bases, with 9 bases separating them.

The chain couples TRBV6-6 to TRBJ2-7; 12 nucleotides match TRBD2. Germline trimming cut 6 bases from V and 1 base from J; bases unmatched to any gene: 1. CDR1 is MNHNY and CDR2 is SVGAGI in the germline V gene (reference sequence). The CDR3 sequence is 14 residues long. CDR3 sequence: CASRTSGRSYEQYF. In nucleotides, the CDR3 is TGTGCCAGCAGGACTAGCGGGAGATCCTACGAGCAGTACTTC.

The genes are TRBV5-4 and TRBJ1-2; TRBD1 agrees at 7 bases. The CDR3 loop spans 15 amino acids. Trimming removed 4 bases from V and 5 bases from J; junction bases left unmatched: 11. In germline, CDR1 is SGHNT, CDR2 YYREEE (reference sequence). CDR3 in amino acids: CASSPGTAPEYGYTF. The CDR3 DNA follows: TGTGCCAGCAGCCCCGGGACAGCCCCCGAGTATGGCTACACCTTC.

The chain employs TRBV4-1 and TRBJ1-1; D gene ambiguous. The germline gives CDR1 MGHRA, CDR2 YSYEKL. The V gene lost 1 base and the J gene lost 1 base, with 13 bases spanning the gap. The CDR3 runs 16 residues. The CDR3 sequence: CASSQAAAGGNTEAFF. The CDR3 nucleotides are TGCGCCAGCAGCCAAGCAGCGGCTGGAGGGAACACTGAAGCTTTCTTT.

The gene calls are TRBV21-1 and TRBJ2-2; the table's D call of TRBD2 was not tested on the DNA. TRBV21-1 is labeled a pseudogene. This CDR3 has 16 residues. The CDR3 nucleotides read TGTGCCAGCAGCAAAGATCGGGAGGGCCGCACCGGGGAGCTGTTTTTT. This gives the protein CASSKDREGRTGELFF.

This sequence joins TRBV7-3 and TRBJ2-5, with TRBD2 matching 11 bases. Germline V gene lookup returns CDR1 SGHTA and CDR2 FQGTGA. The ends lost 6 bases at V and 0 bases at J; junction bases unmatched: 9. The CDR3 length is 17 residues. The CDR3 reads CASRPGLAVGYQETQYF. CDR3 DNA: TGTGCCAGCAGGCCGGGACTAGCGGTTGGGTACCAAGAGACCCAGTACTTC.

This chain connects TRBV12-5 to TRBJ2-5; tentative D call: TRBD1 (6 bases). CDR3 length: 15 amino acids. Trimming left V 1 base short and J 2 bases short, with 11 bases between. The germline CDR1 and CDR2 sequences are LGHNT and FRNRAP. For the CDR3, the DNA is TGTGCTAGTGGTTTGGGGCAGGGGCCACAAGAGACCCAGTACTTC. It yields the protein CASGLGQGPQETQYF.

The chain is built from TRBV9 and TRBJ1-2; perhaps TRBD1 as D (5 bases). The CDR3 is 13 amino acids. Trimming took off 3 bases at V and 4 bases at J, with 10 bases between the two ends. Germline V gives CDR1 SGDLS, CDR2 YYNGEE. The CDR3 nucleotides read TGTGCCAGCAGCGCCCCAGGGCTCTATGGCTACACCTTC. Its translation is CASSAPGLYGYTF.

This chain connects TRBV5-1 to TRBJ2-1, with 7 bases aligning to TRBD2. V was clipped by 3 bases and J by 7 bases; unmatched bases: 13. This CDR3 is built from 16 residues. From germline, CDR1 is SGHRS and CDR2 YFSETQ. The CDR3 sequence: CASSSTSGTLGNEQFF. The DNA for the CDR3 is TGCGCCAGCAGCTCAACCAGCGGGACCTTGGGGAATGAGCAGTTCTTC.

The chain combines TRBV27 with TRBJ2-1; 12 nucleotides agree with TRBD1. Germline V gene data show CDR1 as MNHEY and CDR2 as SMNVEV (reference sequence). The V and J ends lost 6 bases and 1 base, in that order; junction bases with no gene match: 13. CDR3 length: 19 amino acids. This chain's CDR3 is CASRPPGQGAGGSYNEQFF. The CDR3 coding sequence is TGTGCCAGCAGACCTCCGGGACAGGGGGCGGGTGGTTCCTACAATGAGCAGTTCTTC.

The J gene is TRBJ1-2, the V gene TRBV5-1; D unclear. This CDR3 is 15 amino acids long. The germline V gene encodes CDR1 SGHRS and CDR2 YFSETQ. V was cut by 0 bases and J by 2 bases, with 11 bases left in between. The CDR3 is CASSLGTVENYGYTF. The CDR3 region has the DNA TGCGCCAGCAGCTTGGGGACTGTCGAGAACTATGGCTACACCTTC.

This rearrangement joins TRBV2 to TRBJ2-7; 7 bases match TRBD2. Trimming at V came to 4 bases and at J to 4 bases, leaving 7 bases not matched to a gene. Germline CDR1 and CDR2: SNHLY and FYNNEI. This CDR3 comprises 14 residues. The CDR3 protein is CASSGSSGEYEQYF. In nucleotides, the CDR3 is TGTGCCAGCAGTGGATCTAGCGGAGAATACGAGCAGTACTTC. The whole variable domain, remainder taken from reference TRBV2 and TRBJ2-7, is EPEVTQTPSHQVTQMGQEVILRCVPISNHLYFYWYRQILGQKVEFLVSFYNNEISEKSEIFDDQFSVERPDGSNFTLKIRSTKLEDSAMYFCASSGSSGEYEQYFGPGTRLTVT.

The chain has TRBV18 and TRBJ2-1; weak D call: TRBD2 (6 bases). The CDR3 totals 14 residues. Germline CDR1 KGHSH, CDR2 LQKENI. Trimming removed 6 bases from V and 6 bases from J, with 15 bases in between. In nucleotides, the CDR3 is TGTGCCAGCTCCGCCGGGGAGGCCTTCAATGAGCAGTTCTTC. Its translation: CASSAGEAFNEQFF.

This rearrangement joins TRBV11-2 to TRBJ2-7; 7 bases are a match to TRBD2. The CDR3 covers 16 residues. Trimming took 2 bases from V and 0 from J; bases not matched to a gene: 7. CDR1 is SGHAT, CDR2 FQNNGV, per germline. The CDR3 DNA reads as TGTGCCAGCAGCTTATCGAGGGAGGGCCTCTCCTACGAGCAGTACTTC. Translation: CASSLSREGLSYEQYF.

The rearrangement joins TRBV19 to TRBJ2-7; no clear D gene. The CDR3 is made up of 13 amino acids. Trimming removed 5 bases from V and 0 bases from J, with 8 bases in between. Germline V gene lookup returns CDR1 LNHDA and CDR2 SQIVND (reference sequence). The CDR3 DNA reads TGTGCCAGTAGTTCTGTGAGCTCCTACGAGCAGTACTTC. Its translation: CASSSVSSYEQYF.

In nucleotides, the CDR3 is TGTGCCAGCAGCAGGGGACAGCCCGGGGAGCTGTTTTTT. Encoded protein: CASSRGQPGELFF. This chain joins TRBV7-9 and TRBJ2-2; TRBD1 matches at 7 bases. CDR1 is SEHNR and CDR2 is FQNEAQ in the germline V gene (reference sequence). V gave up 5 bases and J gave up 6 bases; unmatched junction bases: 3. CDR3 length equals 13 residues.

The CDR3 here is CASRSDLAGNNEQFF. CDR3 in DNA: TGTGCCAGCAGATCGGACCTAGCGGGGAACAATGAGCAGTTCTTC. The chain recombines TRBV2 with TRBJ2-1; 9 bases map to TRBD2. The junction had 8 bases not matched to a gene; V was cut back by 6 bases and J by 5 bases. CDR3 length: 15 amino acids. Germline V gene lookup returns CDR1 SNHLY and CDR2 FYNNEI.

The DNA of the CDR3 is TGTGCCAGCAGCCAAGATATGACAGGGGGGAGGAACATTCAGTACTTC. It specifies CASSQDMTGGRNIQYF. The chain carries TRBV3-1 (or the pseudogene TRBV3-2) and TRBJ2-4; TRBD1 agrees at 9 bases. The V gene end was trimmed by 0 bases and the J gene end by 7 bases; junction bases not matched to a gene: 7. The CDR3 has 16 amino acids. Germline V lookup: CDR1 LGHDT, CDR2 YNNKEL (reference sequence).

V usage is TRBV5-6 and J usage is TRBJ2-1; D perhaps matches TRBD2 (6 bases). Germline CDR1 is SGHDT and CDR2 is YYEEEE. V was shortened by 4 bases and J by 3 bases, with 14 bases between the two germline ends. There are 15 residues in the CDR3. The CDR3 protein is CASSTGLILYNEQFF. As DNA, the CDR3 is TGTGCCAGCAGCACGGGACTCATCCTCTACAATGAGCAGTTCTTC.

The chain recombines TRBV29-1 with TRBJ1-3; possible D gene TRBD1, 5 bases. The CDR3 runs 15 residues. Germline assignment: CDR1 SQVTM and CDR2 ANQGSEA. V was cut by 7 bases and J by 2 bases, with 18 bases left in between. The CDR3 nucleotides read TGCAGCGCCGCCCAGTCCGAGGACACTGGAAACACCATATATTTT. Amino acid sequence: CSAAQSEDTGNTIYF. The whole variable domain, remainder taken from reference TRBV29-1 and TRBJ1-3, is SAVISQKPSRDICQRGTSLTIQCQVDSQVTMMFWYRQQPGQSLTLIATANQGSEATYESGFVIDKFPISRPNLTFSTLTVSNMSPEDSSIYLCSAAQSEDTGNTIYFGEGSWLTVV.

The chain couples TRBV27 to TRBJ2-7; TRBD1 matches at 8 bases. The CDR3 runs to 15 residues. Germline V gene sequence: CDR1 MNHEY, CDR2 SMNVEV (reference sequence). J was trimmed by 3 bases and V by 4 bases; bases with no gene match: 8. The CDR3 DNA is TGTGCCAGCAGTTACCGACAGGGGATCAGCTACGAGCAGTACTTC. Translating it yields CASSYRQGISYEQYF.

The gene calls are TRBV5-1 and TRBJ1-1, with TRBD1 matching 11 bases. Germline CDR1 is SGHRS and CDR2 is YFSETQ. The CDR3 length is 14 residues. Germline trimming cut 8 bases from V and 2 bases from J; bases unmatched to any gene: 5. The CDR3 region is CASWTGGGNTEAFF. DNA of the CDR3: TGCGCCAGTTGGACAGGGGGCGGAAACACTGAAGCTTTCTTT.

The chain recombines TRBV4-1 with TRBJ2-1, with D perhaps TRBD2 (6 bases). This CDR3 region has 13 residues. The germline gives CDR1 MGHRA, CDR2 YSYEKL. Trimming pared 0 bases from V and 14 bases from J, leaving 14 bases between. CDR3 in DNA: TGCGCCAGCAGCCAAGATTCTGCGGGAATTGAGTTCTTC. Translation gives CASSQDSAGIEFF.

The chain joins TRBV27 to TRBJ1-1, with 9 bases lining up with TRBD1. The CDR3 consists of 16 residues. Germline V gene lookup returns CDR1 MNHEY and CDR2 SMNVEV (reference sequence). The junction had 7 bases not matched to a gene; V was cut back by 2 bases and J by 3 bases. The CDR3 DNA reads as TGTGCCAGCAGTTTACTTGGACAGGGGAGGGACACTGAAGCTTTCTTT. It codes for CASSLLGQGRDTEAFF.

V is TRBV7-9 and J is TRBJ1-2; 11 nucleotides match TRBD1. The trim removed 3 bases at V and 2 bases at J, leaving 2 bases unmatched. Germline V gives CDR1 SEHNR, CDR2 FQNEAQ (reference sequence). This CDR3 contains 15 residues. The CDR3 loop is CASSFGQGANYGYTF. CDR3 coding DNA: TGTGCCAGCAGCTTTGGACAGGGGGCAAACTATGGCTACACCTTC.